These 3 T cell receptor beta chains came from one sample sequenced in a study of regulatory and conventional T cells in RAG deficiency. The sorted conventional CD4+ T cells were CD25-low and CD127-high, with genomic DNA sequenced. Produced via immunoSEQ multiplex PCR; TCRdb's table is partial and in-frame only. Among more than 35,000 clones listed, over 80% were seen once. These data also featured in a second study, about regulatory T cells. As that study records: The primer mix had 52 TRBV and 13 TRBJ primers.

The material sequenced was CD4+ effector T cells sorted from blood. The source of these receptors is a human donor in good health.

The chain employs TRBV30 and TRBJ2-3; 13 bases agree with TRBD2. The CDR3 totals 16 residues. Germline-derived CDR1 and CDR2 are GTSNPN and SVGIG (reference sequence). Trimming cost V 0 bases and J 5 bases; bases outside gene matches: 5. CDR3 sequence (DNA): TGTGCCTGGAGTGTACAGGGACTAGCGGGAAAAGATACGCAGTATTTT. Its translation: CAWSVQGLAGKDTQYF.

This clone has only a few counts. The chain links TRBV7-9 to TRBJ1-3; unclear D gene. The germline V gene encodes CDR1 SEHNR and CDR2 FQNEAQ (reference sequence). V lost 1 base and J lost 2, with 12 bases in between. This CDR3 is 16 amino acids long. The CDR3, as DNA: TGTGCCAGCAGCTTAGGTCTGCCAGGAGCTGGAAACACCATATATTTT. It translates to CASSLGLPGAGNTIYF.

This clone was seen more than once but under ten times. This chain connects TRBV7-9 to TRBJ1-4, with D perhaps matching TRBD1 (5 bases). The V gene lost 7 bases and the J gene lost 2 bases, with 14 bases spanning the gap. This CDR3 is built from 15 residues. The germline CDR1 and CDR2 sequences are SEHNR and FQNEAQ (reference sequence). CDR3: CASNPPRGTNEKLFF. The CDR3 nucleotides are TGTGCCAGCAACCCCCCCCGGGGGACTAATGAAAAACTGTTTTTT.